These 22 T cell receptor beta chains were sequenced from one sample in a study of blood T cell repertoires in COVID-19. Sequencing used immunoSEQ multiplex PCR; TCRdb keeps in-frame clones, though not all of them. The sample has about 83,000 clones; 86% are singletons. Material for sequencing was peripheral blood. The source of these receptors is a man aged 50 to 60 with active COVID-19.

V and J are TRBV11-3 and TRBJ2-2; 8 nucleotides match TRBD2. J gave up 2 bases and V 7 bases, and 3 bases lay outside the gene matches. Germline lookup yields CDR1 SGHNT and CDR2 YENEEA. This CDR3 is 14 amino acids long. The CDR3 DNA is TGTGCCAGCAAAAGCGGGAGTAACACCGGGGAGCTGTTTTTT. It specifies CASKSGSNTGELFF.

This chain joins TRBV4-3 and TRBJ1-2; 7 nucleotides line up with TRBD1. J was trimmed by 4 bases and V by 0 bases; bases with no gene match: 5. CDR3 size: 15 residues. CDR1 is LGHNA and CDR2 is YSLEER in the germline V gene. CDR3 in amino acids: CASSQEEGGGYGYTF. In DNA, the CDR3 is TGCGCCAGCAGCCAAGAAGAAGGGGGCGGCTATGGCTACACCTTC.

The V and J genes are TRBV19 and TRBJ1-1, with 9 bases that match TRBD1. CDR1 and CDR2 (germline): LNHDA, SQIVND (reference sequence). The CDR3 covers 13 residues. Trimming removed 6 bases from V and 5 bases from J; junction bases left unmatched: 4. The CDR3 DNA is TGTGCCAGTAGCGGACAGGGGTATACTGAAGCTTTCTTT. Its protein is CASSGQGYTEAFF.

The chain uses TRBV6-5 and TRBJ2-5; TRBD2 is a possible D gene (6 bases). CDR1 is MNHEY, CDR2 SVGAGI, per germline. Trimming took off 8 bases at V and 1 base at J, with 17 bases between the two ends. This CDR3 region has 15 residues. The CDR3 DNA reads TGTGCCAGCGGAGGGGCAGAGACCCTCCAAGAGACCCAGTACTTC. Protein sequence: CASGGAETLQETQYF.

The rearrangement joins TRBV6-6 to TRBJ1-5; perhaps TRBD1 as D (6 bases). Trimming stripped 5 bases from V and 11 bases from J, with 19 bases between. Germline V gives CDR1 MNHNY, CDR2 SVGAGI (reference sequence). The CDR3 runs to 14 residues. For the CDR3, the DNA is TGTGCCAGCAGTCCCCGACAGGTACAAAGGGCCCAGCATTTT. Encoded protein: CASSPRQVQRAQHF.

The CDR3 DNA reads TGTGCCAGCAGCCCGAGGGGGACTAGCGGCTCCTACGAGCAGTACTTC. Residues: CASSPRGTSGSYEQYF. The chain is built from TRBV5-5 and TRBJ2-7, with TRBD2 matching over 11 bases. The V gene's germline CDR1 is SGHKS and CDR2 YYEKEE (reference sequence). The CDR3 consists of 16 residues. The V gene end was trimmed by 4 bases and the J gene end by 0 bases; junction bases not matched to a gene: 6.

This chain connects TRBV6-5 to TRBJ1-6, with 9 nucleotides matching TRBD1. V was clipped by 1 base and J by 10 bases; unmatched bases: 2. The CDR3 extends over 14 amino acids. Per germline, CDR1 MNHEY and CDR2 SVGAGI. CDR3 loop: CASSYWTGVSPLHF. CDR3 coding DNA: TGTGCCAGCAGTTACTGGACAGGGGTATCACCCCTCCACTTT.

V is TRBV18 and J is TRBJ2-5, with 11 bases fitting TRBD2. Germline loops: CDR1 KGHSH, CDR2 LQKENI. After removal of 4 bases from V and 5 bases from J, the junction contained 9 bases not matched to a gene. CDR3 size: 16 residues. CDR3 protein: CASSLVAGGRRETQYF. In DNA form, the CDR3 reads TGTGCCAGCTCACTAGTAGCGGGAGGGCGGAGGGAGACCCAGTACTTC.

This clone was detected only once. This CDR3 reads CASSPGRGREQFF. DNA for the CDR3: TGTGCCAGCAGCCCGGGGCGGGGCAGGGAGCAGTTCTTC. The V call is TRBV5-6, the J call TRBJ2-1, with D possibly matching TRBD2 (6 bases). Germline V lookup: CDR1 SGHDT, CDR2 YYEEEE. CDR3 size: 13 residues. With 4 bases removed from V and 10 bases from J, the gap between germline ends came to 15 bases.

V is TRBV20-1 and J is TRBJ2-3; TRBD2 might be the D (6 bases). V was trimmed by 5 bases and J by 9 bases, leaving 12 bases between them. The CDR3 covers 11 residues. Germline V gives CDR1 DFQATT, CDR2 SNEGSKA (reference sequence). The CDR3 loop is CSASLAATQYF. The CDR3 coding sequence is TGCAGTGCTTCATTAGCGGCGACGCAGTATTTT.

The chain is built from TRBV4-3 and TRBJ1-1, with a tentative D call TRBD1 (6 bases). There are 15 residues in the CDR3. The ends were cut back, 3 bases at V and 4 bases at J, with 15 bases in the middle. Germline assignment: CDR1 LGHNA and CDR2 YSLEER. The CDR3 is CASSQASQGSTEAFF. For the CDR3, the DNA is TGCGCCAGCAGCCAGGCCTCACAGGGTAGCACTGAAGCTTTCTTT.

The chain has TRBV5-8 and TRBJ2-3; possibly TRBD1 for D (6 bases). Trimming took off 4 bases at V and 2 bases at J, with 14 bases between the two ends. The CDR3 contains 15 residues. Germline V gives CDR1 SGHTS, CDR2 YDEGEE. CDR3 amino acids: CASSPGQGYTDTQYF. CDR3 DNA sequence: TGTGCCAGCAGCCCAGGGCAGGGGTACACAGATACGCAGTATTTT.

The V gene is TRBV5-1, the J gene TRBJ2-7, with a possible D match to TRBD1 (5 bases). Per germline, CDR1 SGHRS and CDR2 YFSETQ. Trimming took off 3 bases at V and 5 bases at J, with 9 bases between the two ends. The length of the CDR3 is 12 residues. The CDR3 region is CASSWQGDEQYF. CDR3 in DNA: TGCGCCAGCAGCTGGCAGGGCGACGAGCAGTACTTC.

The V call is TRBV7-2, the J call TRBJ2-3; 8 bases agree with TRBD2. Per the germline V gene, CDR1 is SGHTA and CDR2 is FQGNSA. The CDR3 is 18 residues long. With 5 bases clipped from V and 2 bases from J, the junction kept 15 bases outside the gene matches. CDR3 coding DNA: TGTGCCAGCAGCACCAGGGCAGCGGGGGTACCCTCCACAGATACGCAGTATTTT. Encoded protein: CASSTRAAGVPSTDTQYF.

The J gene is TRBJ1-1, the V gene TRBV29-1; maybe TRBD1 (6 bases). The CDR3 runs to 15 residues. V was cut by 3 bases and J by 1 base, with 15 bases left in between. From germline, CDR1 is SQVTM and CDR2 ANQGSEA. The DNA for the CDR3 is TGCAGCGTTGATATTTTCGAGGACAGGAACACTGAAGCTTTCTTT. It encodes CSVDIFEDRNTEAFF.

The genes are TRBV28 and TRBJ2-5, with D possibly TRBD1 on 6 matching bases. Germline lookup yields CDR1 MDHEN and CDR2 SYDVKM. This CDR3 contains 13 residues. V shed 6 bases and J shed 5 bases, with 13 bases lying between them. The CDR3 reads CASRKQGIETQYF. Here the CDR3 DNA reads TGTGCCAGCAGGAAACAGGGAATTGAGACCCAGTACTTC.

The chain joins TRBV7-2 to TRBJ1-4, with D possibly being TRBD1 (5 bases). Germline V gene lookup returns CDR1 SGHTA and CDR2 FQGNSA. The CDR3 length is 14 residues. Trimming removed 3 bases from V and 6 bases from J, with 11 bases in between. The chain's CDR3 is CASSFQGFDEKLFF. Written as DNA, the CDR3 is TGTGCCAGCAGCTTTCAGGGTTTCGATGAAAAACTGTTTTTT.

This clone was seen once. The V and J genes are TRBV19 and TRBJ1-4; a possible D gene is TRBD1 (6 bases). Trimming removed 8 bases from V and 6 bases from J, with 10 bases in between. Germline V CDR1 and CDR2: LNHDA, SQIVND (reference sequence). The CDR3 runs 12 residues. The CDR3 region has the DNA TGTGCCAGTGCCAGGGGCGATGAAAAACTGTTTTTT. It specifies CASARGDEKLFF.

The rearrangement uses TRBV19 and TRBJ2-3; possibly TRBD1 for D (6 bases). Germline lookup yields CDR1 LNHDA and CDR2 SQIVND (reference sequence). Trimming removed 3 bases at V and 0 bases at J, with 7 bases between. The CDR3 runs to 14 residues. The CDR3: CASSIQGSTDTQYF. The CDR3 DNA reads TGTGCCAGTAGTATTCAGGGGAGCACAGATACGCAGTATTTT.

The rearrangement uses TRBV4-2 and TRBJ1-5, with D perhaps TRBD1 (5 bases). Trimming cost V 0 bases and J 7 bases, with 13 bases left between them. This CDR3 spans 15 amino acids. Germline CDR1 LGHNA, CDR2 YNFKEQ. Here the CDR3 reads CASSQESQGRQPQHF. The CDR3 bases are TGTGCCAGCAGCCAAGAGTCCCAGGGAAGACAGCCCCAGCATTTT.

This chain connects TRBV7-9 to TRBJ2-6; tentatively, D is TRBD1 (5 bases). Germline CDR1 and CDR2: SEHNR and FQNEAQ (reference sequence). The CDR3 consists of 17 residues. Trimming shortened V by 5 bases and J by 0 bases, and 14 bases separated the two germline ends. The CDR3 loop is CASSPQGSSSGANVLTF. For the CDR3, the DNA is TGTGCCAGCAGCCCTCAGGGATCCAGCTCTGGGGCCAACGTCCTGACTTTC. The full variable domain, with the rest looked up from reference TRBV7-9 and TRBJ2-6, is DTGVSQNPRHKITKRGQNVTFRCDPISEHNRLYWYRQTLGQGPEFLTYFQNEAQLEKSRLLSDRFSAERPKGSFSTLEIQRTEQGDSAMYLCASSPQGSSSGANVLTFGAGSRLTVL.

This chain uses TRBV28 with TRBJ1-4, with 7 positions matching TRBD1. Trimming at V came to 5 bases and at J to 4 bases, leaving 7 bases not matched to a gene. CDR3 size: 15 residues. Germline loops: CDR1 MDHEN, CDR2 SYDVKM. The CDR3 sequence is CASSTDRESNEKLFF. CDR3 coding DNA: TGTGCCAGCAGTACCGACAGGGAAAGTAATGAAAAACTGTTTTTT.